This passage covers 24 T cell receptor beta chains from one sample sequenced in a study of blood T cell repertoires in COVID-19. Repertoires were generated with immunoSEQ multiplex PCR, while TCRdb's copy carries only in-frame clones and drops some. The sample records 40,000 to 50,000 clones, about 86% being singletons. Sequenced material: peripheral blood. The receptors stem from a man between 65 and 79 years old with acute or convalescent COVID-19.

This clone was observed a single time. This chain connects TRBV5-5 to TRBJ2-7, with a possible D match to TRBD1 (6 bases). This CDR3 is built from 15 residues. The germline gives CDR1 SGHKS, CDR2 YYEKEE (reference sequence). V shed 4 bases and J shed 4 bases, with 18 bases lying between them. CDR3 in amino acids: CASSLYEVRGYEQYF. The DNA for the CDR3 is TGTGCCAGCAGCCTATACGAGGTCAGGGGTTACGAGCAGTACTTC.

The rearrangement joins TRBV5-8 to TRBJ1-2; D is undetermined. The CDR3 extends over 16 amino acids. The V end was cut by 2 bases, the J end by 4 bases, with 18 bases between. Germline V lookup: CDR1 SGHTS, CDR2 YDEGEE. The CDR3 nucleotides read TGTGCCAGCAGCTTAACGCAATCCTCAACTAGCTATGGCTACACCTTC. Translated, it gives CASSLTQSSTSYGYTF.

V is TRBV5-5 and J is TRBJ1-5, with D uncertain. CDR1 is SGHKS and CDR2 is YYEKEE in the germline V gene (reference sequence). The CDR3 runs 19 residues. V lost 0 bases, J lost 0 bases, and 19 bases lay in between. The CDR3 is CASSLDVPTVGYSNQPQHF. CDR3 coding DNA: TGTGCCAGCAGCTTGGACGTGCCCACAGTTGGGTATAGCAATCAGCCCCAGCATTTT.

The chain links TRBV2 to TRBJ2-1; 11 bases are a match to TRBD2. CDR1 is SNHLY, CDR2 FYNNEI, per germline. The V gene end was trimmed by 6 bases and the J gene end by 7 bases; junction bases not matched to a gene: 8. The CDR3 sequence is 15 residues long. The CDR3 DNA reads as TGTGCCAGCAGCGCTACTAGCGGGAGAGGTAATGAGCAGTTCTTC. It codes for CASSATSGRGNEQFF.

The rearrangement uses TRBV10-3 and TRBJ1-1; a weak D match, TRBD1 (5 bases). Germline assignment: CDR1 ENHRY and CDR2 SYGVKD. The ends were cut back, 6 bases at V and 3 bases at J, with 17 bases in the middle. The CDR3 loop spans 15 amino acids. CDR3 protein: CAIRGGGGGYTEAFF. Here the CDR3 DNA reads TGTGCCATCAGGGGGGGTGGCGGAGGCTACACTGAAGCTTTCTTT.

The chain employs TRBV5-4 and TRBJ2-1; the match to TRBD2 covers 7 bases. This CDR3 is 15 amino acids long. Per germline, CDR1 SGHNT and CDR2 YYREEE (reference sequence). J lost 4 bases, V lost 0 bases, and 4 bases had no gene match. CDR3 DNA sequence: TGTGCCAGCAGCTTGGGCGGGAGCGGGTACAATGAGCAGTTCTTC. This sequence encodes CASSLGGSGYNEQFF.

This clone occurred many times. The DNA for the CDR3 is TGTGCCAGCAGCTTAGATTCGGCGGGAGGAGGGGCAGATACGCAGTATTTT. It translates to CASSLDSAGGGADTQYF. The V call is TRBV11-2, the J call TRBJ2-3, with 8 bases that match TRBD2. J lost 4 bases, V lost 0 bases, and 9 bases had no gene match. CDR3 length: 17 amino acids. Per germline, CDR1 SGHAT and CDR2 FQNNGV.

The genes are TRBV3-1 (or the pseudogene TRBV3-2) and TRBJ2-4, with 9 positions matching TRBD1. The junction had 4 bases not matched to a gene; V was cut back by 4 bases and J by 6 bases. Germline CDR1 reads LGHDT; CDR2 reads YNNKEL (reference sequence). CDR3 length equals 14 residues. Written as DNA, the CDR3 is TGTGCCAGCAGCCCTCGGACAGGGGTAAACATTCAGTACTTC. This encodes CASSPRTGVNIQYF.

This clone was seen once. The chain links TRBV9 to TRBJ1-3, with unresolved D. Trimming cost V 0 bases and J 2 bases, with 12 bases left between them. Germline V CDR1 and CDR2: SGDLS, YYNGEE. The CDR3 runs 16 residues. CDR3 sequence (DNA): TGTGCCAGCAGCGTAGGAGCCAGCACTACTGGAAACACCATATATTTT. Translated: CASSVGASTTGNTIYF.

The chain couples TRBV30 to TRBJ2-2, with 9 positions matching TRBD2. The CDR3 has 15 amino acids. Germline values: CDR1 GTSNPN, CDR2 SVGIG (reference sequence). Germline trimming cut 3 bases from V and 5 bases from J; bases unmatched to any gene: 7. CDR3 sequence reads: CAWSPGTSWTGELFF. Here the CDR3 DNA reads TGTGCCTGGAGCCCCGGGACTAGCTGGACCGGGGAGCTGTTTTTT.

The V and J genes are TRBV18 and TRBJ1-1, with a weak D call TRBD1 (5 bases). This CDR3 spans 15 amino acids. Germline CDR1 reads KGHSH; CDR2 reads LQKENI. V was clipped by 5 bases and J by 3 bases, with 16 bases between them. The CDR3 nucleotides are TGTGCCAGCTCAAGATCTAAGGGGCACGACACTGAAGCTTTCTTT. It translates to CASSRSKGHDTEAFF.

The chain's CDR3 is CASSIASGGALEQFF. In nucleotides, the CDR3 is TGTGCCAGTAGTATAGCTAGCGGGGGCGCACTTGAGCAGTTCTTC. The V call is TRBV19, the J call TRBJ2-1; 10 bases map to TRBD2. From germline, CDR1 is LNHDA and CDR2 SQIVND (reference sequence). CDR3 size: 15 residues. Germline trimming cut 1 base from V and 9 bases from J; bases unmatched to any gene: 6.

The chain recombines TRBV27 with TRBJ1-4; maybe TRBD1 (5 bases). Trimming removed 5 bases from V and 8 bases from J, with 12 bases in between. Germline V lookup: CDR1 MNHEY, CDR2 SMNVEV (reference sequence). The CDR3 is 13 residues long. The chain's CDR3 is CASSPHGGEKLFF. The CDR3 DNA reads as TGTGCCAGCAGTCCCCATGGGGGGGAAAAACTGTTTTTT.

The V gene is TRBV7-2, the J gene TRBJ2-3, with a possible D match to TRBD2 (6 bases). With 1 base removed from V and 9 bases from J, the gap between germline ends came to 14 bases. CDR3 size: 14 residues. CDR1 is SGHTA and CDR2 is FQGNSA in the germline V gene. The DNA of the CDR3 is TGTGCCAGCAGCTTAGAGACGGGAGTAGACACGCAGTATTTT. It specifies CASSLETGVDTQYF.

The chain combines TRBV4-3 with TRBJ2-7; TRBD2 matches 10 bases. This CDR3 has 15 amino acids. V dropped 5 bases and J dropped 2; count of bases not matched to a gene: 6. CDR1 is LGHNA and CDR2 is YSLEER in the germline V gene. CDR3 DNA sequence: TGCGCCAGCAGCTACGGACTAGCGGTAACCTACGAGCAGTACTTC. Translation gives CASSYGLAVTYEQYF.

V usage is TRBV3-1 (or the pseudogene TRBV3-2) and J usage is TRBJ2-2; D call uncertain. The germline V and J ends were trimmed by 4 bases and 7 bases, with 13 bases remaining between them. CDR1 is LGHDT and CDR2 is YNNKEL in the germline V gene (reference sequence). This CDR3 is 14 amino acids long. CDR3 sequence (DNA): TGTGCCAGCAGCCCCGACGGTGGAGTCGGGGAGCTGTTTTTT. Translation: CASSPDGGVGELFF.

This chain links TRBV19 with TRBJ2-6; D perhaps matches TRBD1 (7 bases). Germline V CDR1 and CDR2: LNHDA, SQIVND (reference sequence). The ends were cut back, 5 bases at V and 0 bases at J, with 14 bases in the middle. The CDR3 contains 17 residues. The CDR3 spells CASSAGQLFSGANVLTF. The CDR3 DNA sequence: TGTGCCAGTAGTGCGGGACAGTTATTCTCTGGGGCCAACGTCCTGACTTTC.

The rearrangement links TRBV28 to TRBJ1-2, with TRBD1 as a possible D gene (5 bases). Germline V gene lookup returns CDR1 MDHEN and CDR2 SYDVKM. V gave up 2 bases and J gave up 4 bases, with 8 bases separating them. This CDR3 is 13 amino acids long. CDR3: CASSLGTVYGYTF. CDR3 DNA sequence: TGTGCCAGCAGTTTAGGGACTGTCTATGGCTACACCTTC.

CDR3 sequence: CASTPGQPGNSPLHF. The CDR3, as DNA: TGTGCCAGTACCCCTGGACAGCCGGGTAATTCACCCCTCCACTTT. The V and J genes are TRBV19 and TRBJ1-6, with D perhaps matching TRBD1 (6 bases). Germline loops: CDR1 LNHDA, CDR2 SQIVND (reference sequence). Trimming stripped 7 bases from V and 6 bases from J, with 16 bases between. CDR3 length: 15 amino acids.

Only a few counts were recorded for this clone. CDR3 in amino acids: CATRGQGLRDTQYF. The CDR3 coding sequence is TGTGCCACCAGGGGACAGGGGTTACGAGATACGCAGTATTTT. V gene TRBV24-1 combines with J gene TRBJ2-3, with TRBD1 matching 10 bases. There are 14 residues in the CDR3. Germline CDR1 reads KGHDR; CDR2 reads SFDVKD. Unmatched junction bases numbered 5, after V lost 7 bases and J lost 5 bases.

The chain couples TRBV4-2 to TRBJ2-1; weak D call: TRBD1 (6 bases). From germline, CDR1 is LGHNA and CDR2 YNFKEQ. Trimming took 4 bases from V and 7 from J, leaving 14 bases between them. The CDR3 length is 14 residues. The CDR3 protein is CASSRTDRQNEQFF. The CDR3 DNA reads TGTGCCAGCAGCCGAACTGACAGGCAGAATGAGCAGTTCTTC.

This clone was observed a few times. The rearrangement uses TRBV12-3 or TRBV12-4 and TRBJ1-5, with 7 bases that match TRBD1. The CDR3 contains 13 residues. The ends lost 4 bases at V and 11 bases at J; junction bases unmatched: 8. DNA of the CDR3: TGTGCCAGCAGTTGGGACAGTGCTAAAGCCCAGCATTTT. Translated: CASSWDSAKAQHF.

This sequence joins TRBV7-2 and TRBJ2-1; unclear D gene. V was shortened by 2 bases and J by 4 bases, with 6 bases between the two germline ends. Germline assignment: CDR1 SGHTA and CDR2 FQGNSA. The CDR3 sequence is 13 residues long. The CDR3 spells CASSLNPYNEQFF. The CDR3 nucleotides read TGTGCCAGCAGCTTAAATCCATACAATGAGCAGTTCTTC.

The chain uses TRBV5-1 and TRBJ2-1, with D hard to call. Trimming removed 0 bases at V and 0 bases at J, with 10 bases between. The germline gives CDR1 SGHRS, CDR2 YFSETQ. The CDR3 is made up of 16 amino acids. Here the CDR3 reads CASSLDATSSYNEQFF. As DNA, the CDR3 is TGCGCCAGCAGCTTGGATGCGACAAGCTCCTACAATGAGCAGTTCTTC.